This T cell receptor beta chain was sequenced in a study of cytomegalovirus exposure and HLA in healthy donors. Germline V gives CDR1 WNHNN, CDR2 SYGVQD (reference sequence). Trimming took off 3 bases at V and 4 bases at J, with 8 bases between the two ends. CDR3 length: 13 amino acids. PCR amplification relied on 60 Vbeta primers (plus 13 Jbeta primers). Sequencing used immunoSEQ multiplex PCR; TCRdb keeps in-frame clones, though not all of them. The sample holds 160,000 or so clones, around 83% seen once. This sequence was found in a man between 45 and 60 years old in good health and CMV-seropositive. The specimen sequenced was PBMCs. The rearrangement joins TRBV10-1 to TRBJ2-3; possible D gene TRBD1, 5 bases. CDR3 sequence: CASSDPGPDTQYF. The CDR3, as DNA: TGCGCCAGCAGTGACCCAGGGCCAGATACGCAGTATTTT.